The TCR beta chain described here comes from a study of T cell responses to AZD1222 COVID-19 vaccine. About the research overall: Second-dose schedules of about 4 or about 12 weeks were combined. Study-level findings and limits: Most donors were white British and more were female, and clonal diversity was possibly underestimated. Nearly half of the spike-specific TCRs reportedly recognize variant regions that carry no mutations. Elevations in Spike-specific TCR breadth and depth followed administration of two AZD1222 doses.

The V and J ends lost 0 bases and 6 bases respectively, with 12 bases between them. This CDR3 is 15 amino acids long. Germline CDR1 SGHDT, CDR2 YYEEEE. TCRdb keeps only in-frame clones here, not all; method: immunoSEQ multiplex PCR. The sample records 150,000 to 200,000 clones, 85% to 90% being singletons. Remarks on this clone: Its antigen is currently unknown.

This sequence was found in an adult in good health. The sample here was peripheral blood, taken on day 0 of AZD1222 vaccination. V and J are TRBV5-6 and TRBJ1-4; D not resolved. CDR3 sequence reads: CASSLGSLNHEKLFF. The CDR3 DNA reads TGTGCCAGCAGCTTGGGGTCCTTAAACCATGAAAAACTGTTTTTT.